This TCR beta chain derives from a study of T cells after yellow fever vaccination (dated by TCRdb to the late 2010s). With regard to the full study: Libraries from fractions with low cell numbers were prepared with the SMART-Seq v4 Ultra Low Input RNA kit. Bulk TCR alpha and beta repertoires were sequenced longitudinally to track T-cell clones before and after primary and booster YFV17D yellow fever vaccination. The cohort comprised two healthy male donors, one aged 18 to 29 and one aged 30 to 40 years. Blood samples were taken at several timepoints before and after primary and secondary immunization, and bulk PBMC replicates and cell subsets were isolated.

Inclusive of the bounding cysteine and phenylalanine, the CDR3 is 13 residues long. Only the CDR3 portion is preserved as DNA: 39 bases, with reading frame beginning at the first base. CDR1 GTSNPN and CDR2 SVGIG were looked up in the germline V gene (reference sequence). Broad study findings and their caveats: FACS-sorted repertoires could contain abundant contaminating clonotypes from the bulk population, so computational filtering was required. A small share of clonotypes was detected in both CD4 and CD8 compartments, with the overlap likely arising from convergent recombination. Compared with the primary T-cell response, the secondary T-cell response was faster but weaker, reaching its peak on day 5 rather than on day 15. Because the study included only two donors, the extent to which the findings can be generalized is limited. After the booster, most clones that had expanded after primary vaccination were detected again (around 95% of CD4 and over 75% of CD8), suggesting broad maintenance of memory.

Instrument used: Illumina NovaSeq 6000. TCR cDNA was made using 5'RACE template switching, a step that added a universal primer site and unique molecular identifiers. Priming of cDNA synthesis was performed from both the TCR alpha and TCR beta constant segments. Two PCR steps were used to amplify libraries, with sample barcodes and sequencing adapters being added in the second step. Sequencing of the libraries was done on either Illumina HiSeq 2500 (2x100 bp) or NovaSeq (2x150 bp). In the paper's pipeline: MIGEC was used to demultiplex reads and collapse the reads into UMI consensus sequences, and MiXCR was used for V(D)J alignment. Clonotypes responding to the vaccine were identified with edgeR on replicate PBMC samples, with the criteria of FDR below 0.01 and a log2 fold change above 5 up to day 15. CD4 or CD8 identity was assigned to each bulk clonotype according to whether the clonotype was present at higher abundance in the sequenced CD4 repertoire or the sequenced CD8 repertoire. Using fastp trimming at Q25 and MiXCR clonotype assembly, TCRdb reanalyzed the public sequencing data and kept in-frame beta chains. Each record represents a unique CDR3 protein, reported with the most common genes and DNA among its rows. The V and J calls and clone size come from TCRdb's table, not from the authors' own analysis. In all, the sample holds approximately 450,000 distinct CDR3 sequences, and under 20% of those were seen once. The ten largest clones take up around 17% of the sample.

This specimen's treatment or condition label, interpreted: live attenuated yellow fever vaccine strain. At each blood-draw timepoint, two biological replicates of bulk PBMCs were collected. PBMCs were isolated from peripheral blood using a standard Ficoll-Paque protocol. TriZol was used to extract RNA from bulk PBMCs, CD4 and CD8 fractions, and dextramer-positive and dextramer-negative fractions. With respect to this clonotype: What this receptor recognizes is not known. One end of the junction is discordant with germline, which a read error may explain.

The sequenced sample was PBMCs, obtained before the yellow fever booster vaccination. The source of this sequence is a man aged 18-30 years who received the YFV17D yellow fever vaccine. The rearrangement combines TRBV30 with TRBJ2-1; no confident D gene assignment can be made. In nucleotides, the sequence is TGTGCCTGGAGTGTTCAACCCTACATTGAGCAGTTCTTC. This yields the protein CAWSVQPYIEQFF.